The source of this TCR beta chain is a study of T cells in Graves' hyperthyroidism and ophthalmopathy. About the research overall: At initial diagnosis, before any treatment had begun, peripheral blood was obtained. Study-wide results and limits: Stable hyperthyroidism and ophthalmopathy were separated using 13 V-J signatures.

RNA transcripts gave rise to amplified TCR beta CDR3 regions. Primed by the HTBI set, a first-round RT-PCR was run on the TCR CDR3. MiXCR was run by TCRdb on the multiplex PCR reads, yielding one entry per CDR3 protein. The sample includes a few hundred thousand distinct CDR3 sequences, about 15% of them seen just once. Notes on this clonotype: Its antigen is unknown.

This receptor was obtained from a woman under 40 with Graves' hyperthyroidism. The sample was blood.

For the CDR3, the DNA is TGTGCCAGCAGATCCGGGACAGGCCCCTACGAGCAGTACTTC. It codes for CASRSGTGPYEQYF. The rearrangement uses TRBV6-1 and TRBJ2-7; 8 nucleotides line up with TRBD1. The CDR3 spans 14 residues. Germline V CDR1 and CDR2: MNHNS, SASEGT. Trimming at V came to 6 bases and at J to 2 bases, leaving 6 bases not matched to a gene.